These 31 T cell receptor beta chains originate from one sample sequenced in a study of blood T cell repertoires in COVID-19. Assay: immunoSEQ multiplex PCR; the TCRdb copy retains only in-frame clones and omits some. The repertoire holds more than 150,000 clones, with around 89% as singletons. The sample comprised peripheral blood. The receptors shown here come from a man aged 55 to 69 with acute or convalescent COVID-19.

The V call is TRBV15, the J call TRBJ2-1, with TRBD2 matching 11 bases. Germline V gives CDR1 LNHNV, CDR2 YYDKDF (reference sequence). CDR3 length equals 14 residues. The V segment lost 7 bases and the J segment 10 bases; nucleotides outside the gene matches: 9. In nucleotides, the CDR3 is TGTGCCACCATTAGCGGGGGGGCGGTGGGGGAGCAGTTCTTC. As protein: CATISGGAVGEQFF.

The chain uses TRBV25-1 and TRBJ1-2; TRBD1 agrees at 8 bases. The CDR3 contains 15 residues. CDR1 and CDR2 (germline): MGHDK, SYGVNS. J gave up 4 bases and V 4 bases, and 8 bases lay outside the gene matches. The CDR3 loop reads CASSAGQGLSYGYTF. The DNA for the CDR3 is TGTGCCAGCAGTGCTGGACAGGGCCTTTCCTATGGCTACACCTTC.

This clone was found once. A read error may account for a junction end that differs from germline. The chain combines TRBV7-7 with TRBJ2-3; 9 bases agree with TRBD1. The CDR3 is 18 residues long. Germline V gene lookup returns CDR1 SSHAT and CDR2 FNYEAQ (reference sequence). This CDR3 reads CASSPIRGTGLSTDTQYF. The CDR3 DNA reads as TGTGCTAGCAGCCCGATCCGGGGGACAGGGCTGAGCACAGATACGCAGTATTTT.

V is TRBV6-5 and J is TRBJ1-2; TRBD1 is a possible D gene (5 bases). Per germline, CDR1 MNHEY and CDR2 SVGAGI. The CDR3 totals 14 residues. The V and J ends lost 9 bases and 5 bases respectively, with 19 bases between them. The CDR3 region has the DNA TGTGCCAGTAGAGACGCCCGGGGGGGTTATGGCTACACCTTC. It translates to CASRDARGGYGYTF.

The rearrangement links TRBV2 to TRBJ2-2; D unclear. Trimming removed 7 bases from V and 6 bases from J, with 6 bases in between. Germline V gene data show CDR1 as SNHLY and CDR2 as FYNNEI. The CDR3 extends over 11 amino acids. The CDR3 DNA reads as TGTGCCAGCAAGCGATCCGGGGAGCTGTTTTTT. Protein: CASKRSGELFF.

The rearrangement joins TRBV19 to TRBJ1-1; D perhaps matches TRBD1 (6 bases). The CDR3 loop spans 14 amino acids. Germline lookup yields CDR1 LNHDA and CDR2 SQIVND (reference sequence). V lost 5 bases to trimming and J lost 4 bases, with 14 bases between them. This chain's CDR3 is CASSSRGGITEAFF. The DNA for the CDR3 is TGTGCCAGTAGTTCCAGGGGAGGGATCACTGAAGCTTTCTTT.

CDR3 sequence: CASSPRQEPYEQYF. In nucleotides, the CDR3 is TGTGCCAGCAGCCCAAGACAGGAACCCTACGAGCAGTACTTC. V usage is TRBV11-1 and J usage is TRBJ2-7; perhaps TRBD1 as D (6 bases). Looked up from germline, CDR1 is SGHAT and CDR2 is FQDESV (reference sequence). V gave up 5 bases and J gave up 2 bases, with 13 bases separating them. The CDR3 extends over 14 amino acids.

V usage is TRBV2 and J usage is TRBJ1-4; D remains ambiguous. The CDR3 covers 15 residues. Per germline, CDR1 SNHLY and CDR2 FYNNEI. V was trimmed by 2 bases and J by 0 bases, leaving 7 bases between them. CDR3 in amino acids: CASSETGATNEKLFF. The DNA of the CDR3 is TGTGCCAGCAGTGAAACGGGTGCAACTAATGAAAAACTGTTTTTT. Supplemented by reference TRBV2 and TRBJ1-4, the full variable domain reads EPEVTQTPSHQVTQMGQEVILRCVPISNHLYFYWYRQILGQKVEFLVSFYNNEISEKSEIFDDQFSVERPDGSNFTLKIRSTKLEDSAMYFCASSETGATNEKLFFGSGTQLSVL.

The chain recombines TRBV27 with TRBJ2-7; no clear D gene. V lost 5 bases, J lost 4 bases, and 12 bases lay in between. This CDR3 is 13 amino acids long. Germline loops: CDR1 MNHEY, CDR2 SMNVEV (reference sequence). CDR3 protein: CASSPITRYEQYF. The CDR3 region has the DNA TGTGCCAGCAGTCCCATTACCAGATACGAGCAGTACTTC.

The V call is TRBV7-9, the J call TRBJ1-5, with a weak D call TRBD1 (5 bases). The length of the CDR3 is 15 residues. V lost 3 bases and J 2 bases, leaving 11 bases between the germline ends. Germline V gene sequence: CDR1 SEHNR, CDR2 FQNEAQ (reference sequence). CDR3 DNA sequence: TGTGCCAGCAGCTTGGGGGAGGACGGCAATCAGCCCCAGCATTTT. Amino acids: CASSLGEDGNQPQHF.

This chain links TRBV19 with TRBJ1-2, with 8 bases matching TRBD1. Germline V gene lookup returns CDR1 LNHDA and CDR2 SQIVND (reference sequence). The CDR3 is 16 residues long. V gave up 5 bases and J gave up 6 bases; unmatched junction bases: 14. CDR3 DNA: TGTGCCAGTAGTTCCCGCCGACCGACAGGGGTGGATGGCTACACCTTC. This codes for CASSSRRPTGVDGYTF.

The count of this clone is one. V usage is TRBV19 and J usage is TRBJ1-6, with a tentative D call TRBD1 (6 bases). CDR1 is LNHDA and CDR2 is SQIVND in the germline V gene (reference sequence). The CDR3 covers 17 residues. V was clipped by 1 base and J by 10 bases, with 20 bases between them. CDR3 sequence: CASSIALGRGSLSPLHF. The CDR3 DNA sequence: TGTGCCAGTAGTATAGCGCTCGGTAGGGGGTCTTTATCACCCCTCCACTTT.

The chain is built from TRBV9 and TRBJ2-1; 9 bases map to TRBD2. The CDR3 is 16 residues long. From germline, CDR1 is SGDLS and CDR2 YYNGEE. Germline trimming cut 3 bases from V and 0 bases from J; bases unmatched to any gene: 4. The CDR3 DNA reads TGTGCCAGCAGCGCAGCTAGCGGGGCCTCCTACAATGAGCAGTTCTTC. Protein sequence: CASSAASGASYNEQFF.

V is TRBV19 and J is TRBJ2-7; D is possibly TRBD2 (6 bases). Between the trimmed V and J ends, which lost 5 bases and 7 bases, there was a span of 24 bases. This CDR3 is built from 16 residues. Per germline, CDR1 LNHDA and CDR2 SQIVND (reference sequence). CDR3 DNA sequence: TGTGCCAGTAGTCTGGGCCCGAGGCGGGGCCCTCGGGAGCAGTACTTC. Translated: CASSLGPRRGPREQYF.

This chain joins TRBV5-1 and TRBJ2-3; D is undetermined. This CDR3 has 14 residues. Germline CDR1 SGHRS, CDR2 YFSETQ. The V end lost 0 bases, the J end lost 2 bases, and 7 bases lay between the germline ends. CDR3 region: CASSLGQITDTQYF. DNA of the CDR3: TGCGCCAGCAGCTTGGGGCAGATCACAGATACGCAGTATTTT.

The chain is built from TRBV2 and TRBJ1-4, with D possibly TRBD1 on 5 matching bases. Germline V gene lookup returns CDR1 SNHLY and CDR2 FYNNEI. This CDR3 has 15 amino acids. V was shortened by 6 bases and J by 6 bases, with 17 bases between the two germline ends. CDR3 protein: CASSREAGNHEKLFF. In nucleotides, the CDR3 is TGTGCCAGCAGCCGAGAGGCAGGGAACCATGAAAAACTGTTTTTT.

The chain recombines TRBV7-2 with TRBJ2-2, with TRBD2 identical over 8 bases. Trimming removed 1 base from V and 8 bases from J; junction bases left unmatched: 9. The CDR3 consists of 16 residues. Germline V lookup: CDR1 SGHTA, CDR2 FQGNSA. CDR3 bases: TGTGCCAGCAGCTTAGGGCTTAGCGGGGTCCGGGGGGAGCTGTTTTTT. It codes for CASSLGLSGVRGELFF. The full variable domain, its missing parts supplied by reference TRBV7-2 and TRBJ2-2, is GAGVSQSPSNKVTEKGKDVELRCDPISGHTALYWYRQSLGQGLEFLIYFQGNSAPDKSGLPSDRFSAERTGGSVSTLTIQRTQQEDSAVYLCASSLGLSGVRGELFFGEGSRLTVL.

The rearrangement uses TRBV10-3 and TRBJ1-1, with a tentative D call TRBD1 (6 bases). V lost 0 bases, J lost 4 bases, and 15 bases lay in between. There are 16 residues in the CDR3. Germline CDR1 is ENHRY and CDR2 is SYGVKD. CDR3 in amino acids: CAISESLGGQGTEAFF. The CDR3 region has the DNA TGTGCCATCAGTGAGTCGTTGGGGGGGCAGGGCACTGAAGCTTTCTTT.

V and J are TRBV21-1 and TRBJ2-3; the table assigns TRBD1, which was not confirmed against the DNA. TRBV21-1 counts as a pseudogene. The CDR3 contains 15 residues. The CDR3 protein is CASRRDRGRGDTQYF. For the CDR3, the DNA is TGTGCCAGCAGAAGGGACAGGGGTCGAGGAGATACGCAGTATTTT.

The chain is built from TRBV6-5 and TRBJ1-1, with D unclear. CDR1 MNHEY and CDR2 SVGAGI come from the germline V gene. Trimming cost V 7 bases and J 10 bases, with 16 bases left between them. This CDR3 contains 12 residues. CDR3 sequence: CASTSSERTAFF. Here the CDR3 DNA reads TGTGCCAGCACCTCATCGGAGAGAACAGCTTTCTTT.

The rearrangement uses TRBV10-2 and TRBJ1-1; 12 nucleotides match TRBD1. Germline V gene lookup returns CDR1 WSHSY and CDR2 SAAADI. V shed 6 bases, J shed 2 bases, and the junction held 1 base outside the gene matches. The CDR3 consists of 14 residues. CDR3 sequence reads: CASRGQGANTEAFF. Written as DNA, the CDR3 is TGCGCCAGCAGGGGACAGGGGGCCAACACTGAAGCTTTCTTT.

The chain recombines TRBV7-8 with TRBJ2-1; the D is unclear. This CDR3 region has 16 residues. Germline CDR1 is SGHVS and CDR2 is FQNEAQ. V lost 1 base to trimming and J lost 6 bases, with 16 bases between them. The CDR3, as DNA: TGTGCCAGCAGCTTAGTTCGAAGAGAGCTCGGCAATGAGCAGTTCTTC. Its protein is CASSLVRRELGNEQFF.

Only a few counts were recorded for this clone. This chain links TRBV18 with TRBJ1-1; possible D gene TRBD1, 5 bases. Germline V lookup: CDR1 KGHSH, CDR2 LQKENI. V was shortened by 3 bases and J by 4 bases, with 18 bases between the two germline ends. This CDR3 is 16 amino acids long. CDR3 nucleotides: TGTGCCAGCTCACCCTACCTCTCCCAGGGAAGCACTGAAGCTTTCTTT. Translating it yields CASSPYLSQGSTEAFF.

This rearrangement joins TRBV7-2 to TRBJ1-2, with 8 nucleotides matching TRBD1. CDR3 length equals 14 residues. With V trimmed by 1 base and J by 3 bases, 1 base remained unmatched. CDR1 is SGHTA, CDR2 FQGNSA, per germline. The CDR3 spells CASSLGTGHYGYTF. In DNA form, the CDR3 reads TGTGCCAGCAGCTTAGGGACAGGGCACTATGGCTACACCTTC.

The chain couples TRBV29-1 to TRBJ1-2, with D perhaps matching TRBD1 (6 bases). V lost 4 bases to trimming and J lost 3 bases, with 9 bases between them. CDR1 and CDR2 from the germline V gene are SQVTM and ANQGSEA. The CDR3 contains 12 residues. The CDR3 spells CSVARTDYGYTF. The CDR3, as DNA: TGCAGCGTTGCAAGGACAGACTATGGCTACACCTTC.

The genes are TRBV6-5 and TRBJ2-7; 7 bases are shared with TRBD1. Per the germline V gene, CDR1 is MNHEY and CDR2 is SVGAGI. V gave up 0 bases and J gave up 5 bases; unmatched junction bases: 10. The CDR3 has 16 residues. Written as DNA, the CDR3 is TGTGCCAGCAGTTACTCGAAGGCACAGGGGATCCACGAGCAGTACTTC. This codes for CASSYSKAQGIHEQYF.

The rearrangement uses TRBV10-3 and TRBJ1-1; 8 bases match TRBD1. CDR3 length: 13 amino acids. CDR1 and CDR2 (germline): ENHRY, SYGVKD. J gave up 2 bases and V 10 bases, and 6 bases lay outside the gene matches. The CDR3 region is CATSTGDNTEAFF. CDR3 coding DNA: TGTGCCACTTCGACAGGGGATAACACTGAAGCTTTCTTT.

The genes are TRBV5-4 and TRBJ2-1; TRBD2 matches 10 bases. The CDR3 spans 15 residues. The germline V gene encodes CDR1 SGHNT and CDR2 YYREEE (reference sequence). V dropped 4 bases and J dropped 4; count of bases not matched to a gene: 5. The CDR3 region has the DNA TGTGCCAGCAGCCAAGCTAGCGGGGGTTACAATGAGCAGTTCTTC. Residues: CASSQASGGYNEQFF. The variable domain in full, with the rest retrieved from reference TRBV5-4 and TRBJ2-1, is ETGVTQSPTHLIKTRGQQVTLRCSSQSGHNTVSWYQQALGQGPQFIFQYYREEENGRGNFPPRFSGLQFPNYSSELNVNALELDDSALYLCASSQASGGYNEQFFGPGTRLTVL.

The gene calls are TRBV7-9 and TRBJ2-2, with D possibly TRBD1 on 5 matching bases. The CDR3 extends over 12 amino acids. Germline CDR1 reads SEHNR; CDR2 reads FQNEAQ (reference sequence). Trimming left V 4 bases short and J 10 bases short, with 10 bases between. CDR3 in DNA: TGTGCCAGCAGCTCCTGGGGCGAGGAGCTGTTTTTT. Its translation: CASSSWGEELFF.

The V and J genes are TRBV5-1 and TRBJ2-1; 7 bases agree with TRBD1. Germline V gene sequence: CDR1 SGHRS, CDR2 YFSETQ. J was trimmed by 10 bases and V by 2 bases; bases with no gene match: 12. The CDR3 contains 15 residues. The CDR3 protein is CASSFQGDPGAEQFF. For the CDR3, the DNA is TGCGCCAGCAGCTTTCAGGGGGACCCAGGGGCCGAGCAGTTCTTC.

This chain joins TRBV5-8 and TRBJ1-2; D uncertain. The CDR3 length is 14 residues. V was cut by 2 bases and J by 0 bases, with 8 bases left in between. The germline V gene has CDR1 SGHTS and CDR2 YDEGEE. Written as DNA, the CDR3 is TGTGCCAGCAGCTTTTCGGGAACTAACTATGGCTACACCTTC. This encodes CASSFSGTNYGYTF.